This TCR beta chain was sequenced in a study of shared clonotypes between healthy human individuals. For the study at large: The cohort had two women and a few men, ages 18 to 49. Findings and caveats of the study: Non-shared clonotypes had lower generation probabilities than clonotypes shared by all four sorted-subset donors. Across subsets, estimated richness was generally greater for naive than for memory populations.

This clone appeared a single time. Its antigen is still unknown. Germline lookup yields CDR1 MGHDK and CDR2 SYGVNS. Trimming took 8 bases from V and 3 from J, leaving 9 bases between them. The CDR3 runs to 12 residues. Repertoires were generated with immunoSEQ multiplex PCR, while TCRdb's copy carries only in-frame clones and drops some. The top ten hold roughly 0.4% of the sample, which has approximately 1.4 million clones, 98% seen once. The sequenced material came from naive CD4+ T cells sorted from blood. Documented subset: CD45RA+ positively selected. The sequence derives from a man aged 25-45 years in good health. The chain employs TRBV25-1 and TRBJ2-3; D not certain. The CDR3 DNA follows: TGTGCCAGCGGGAACCCAACAGATACGCAGTATTTT. Translating gives CASGNPTDTQYF.